This T cell receptor beta chain was sequenced during a study of cytomegalovirus exposure and HLA in healthy donors. Background on the study: The early release's HLA-typed donors yielded 65 million to 85 million unique TCRs. Study-level results: The classifier was said to identify cytomegalovirus status with high specificity and sensitivity. The presence/absence work took it that sequencing depth was about the same across donors. In most subjects, TCR beta sequences reportedly gave accurate predictions of HLA-A and HLA-B alleles.

Note on this clone: Its antigen is unidentified.

V shed 5 bases and J shed 5 bases, with 22 bases lying between them. Germline values: CDR1 SGHAT, CDR2 FQNNGV. The CDR3 contains 16 residues. PCR primers comprised 60 Vbeta and 13 Jbeta primers. Clones were read by immunoSEQ multiplex PCR, and TCRdb kept only the in-frame ones, dropping some. The table lists approximately 59,000 clones, 60% to 80% of them singletons. Sequences were obtained from PBMCs. The clonotype originates from a man aged 30-40 years in good health and CMV-seronegative. The J gene is TRBJ2-7, the V gene TRBV11-2; D is perhaps TRBD1 (7 bases). This CDR3 reads CASSHYKDRRVHEQYF. The DNA for the CDR3 is TGTGCCAGCAGCCACTATAAGGACAGGAGGGTCCACGAGCAGTACTTC.